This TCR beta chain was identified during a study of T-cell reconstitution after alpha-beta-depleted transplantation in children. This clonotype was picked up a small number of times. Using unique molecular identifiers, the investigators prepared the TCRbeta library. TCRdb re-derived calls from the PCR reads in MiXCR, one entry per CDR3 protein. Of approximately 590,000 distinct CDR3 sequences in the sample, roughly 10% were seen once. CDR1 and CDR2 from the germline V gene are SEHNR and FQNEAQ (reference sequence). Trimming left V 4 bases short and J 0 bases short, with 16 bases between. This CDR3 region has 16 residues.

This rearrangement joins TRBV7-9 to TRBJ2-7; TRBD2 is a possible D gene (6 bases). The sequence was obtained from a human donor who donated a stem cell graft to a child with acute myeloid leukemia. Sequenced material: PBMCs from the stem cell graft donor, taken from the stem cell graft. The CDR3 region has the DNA TGTGCCAGCAGCTCCAGCGGAGGGACCAGCTCCTACGAGCAGTACTTC. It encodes CASSSSGGTSSYEQYF.